This TCR beta chain was identified in a study of identical twins (dated by TCRdb to about 2016). Some background on the complete study: To test whether fetal clonotypes persist, the study used deep sequencing on TCR alpha and beta repertoires from monozygotic twins, unrelated adults of various ages, and cord blood. To rule out contamination, replicate twin experiments were performed at different times with different library preparation protocols.

The paper as a whole reports these results and caveats: Excess twin sharing in beta out-of-frame sequences was weaker because fewer shared sequences lowered the signal-to-noise ratio. Recombination models systematically underestimated out-of-frame TCR alpha sharing in monozygotic twins but agreed with sharing between unrelated individuals. Fewer insertions were carried by abundant cord blood beta clonotypes; a weaker similar trend was observed in young adult naive repertoires, while no such trend was observed in memory repertoires. Because the same donors could not be followed over many years, conclusions were based on cross-sectional statistical analysis. Invariant T cells such as MAIT and iNKT could partly confound zero-insertion analyses, although diverse VJ usage argued against such confounding for most clonotypes. Out-of-frame TCR alpha sequences shared between twins showed an excess of low generation-probability sequences compared with coincidental sharing between unrelated individuals.

Libraries came from 5' RACE. Sequencing took place on an Illumina HiSeq 2000. A universal primer binding site was added through template switching, and the final cDNA carried a unique molecular identifier so that TCR cDNA molecules could be counted accurately. Specific primers in the conserved constant-segment region were used to synthesize first-strand cDNA for the TCR alpha and beta chains. To control for contamination, each cDNA library was double barcoded with a SMART-Mk sample barcode plus Illumina barcodes. TruSeq adapter sequences along with Illumina sample barcodes were introduced in two successive PCR steps. The Illumina HiSeq platform was used with custom primers to sequence TCR alpha and beta cDNA libraries. The study's processing was this. Raw reads were processed with MiGEC to extract unique molecular identifiers, and MiXCR was used to determine CDR3 positions. For each individual, recombination models were inferred using an EM algorithm with the repgenHMM and IGoR tools. The tcR package in R was used for shared clonotype analysis, with sharing normalized by the product of cloneset sizes. To study raw recombination without the effects of thymic and clonal selection, out-of-frame nonproductive sequences were analyzed. In TCRdb, the public reads were trimmed at Q25 with fastp and aligned with MiXCR, with productive beta chains retained. Each CDR3 protein appears once, grouped with its most common genes and DNA. These V and J calls originate from TCRdb's pipeline instead of the authors' own analysis. The sample table lists about 920,000 distinct CDR3 sequences, approximately 13% of them with a count of one. 1.5% to 2% of the sample rests with the top ten.

Only healthy Caucasian donors were included. The twin cohort consisted of three pairs of female monozygotic twins, all aged roughly 18 to 30 years. The RNA used for TCR libraries was isolated from peripheral blood mononuclear cells. About this clonotype itself: The antigen it recognizes is unknown. Base quality data are lacking; no much larger clone is found one base away.

Including the terminal cysteine and phenylalanine, the CDR3 comprises 15 residues. The DNA shown is the 45-base CDR3, in frame from base 1. Looking up the germline V gene yields CDR1 SGHNT and CDR2 YENEEA. The V and J ends are trimmed by 1 base and 3 bases, leaving 10 bases between them. The sample also formed part of further work on yellow fever vaccine responses in identical twins. The second investigation adds: According to the authors, in identical twins the way T cells responded to vaccination appeared partly convergent and partly personalized. Focusing on identical twins, the study followed the T cell clones that responded to the vaccine, and did so with precision.

Sequences were obtained from PBMCs. The clonotype originates from a woman aged 18-35 years in good health. The V and J genes are TRBV11-3 and TRBJ2-1, with the D gene call left open. CDR3 protein: CASSLGGSYYNEQFF. The nucleotides are TGTGCCAGCAGCTTAGGCGGAAGTTACTACAATGAGCAGTTCTTC. Outside the CDR3, residues come from the reference TRBV11-3 and TRBJ2-1 proteins, so the full variable domain is: EAGVVQSPRYKIIEKKQPVAFWCNPISGHNTLYWYLQNLGQGPELLIRYENEEAVDDSQLPKDRFSAERLKGVDSTLKIQPAELGDSAVYLCASSLGGSYYNEQFFGPGTRLTVL.